These 18 T cell receptor beta chains originate from one sample sequenced in a study of T cell responses to AZD1222 COVID-19 vaccine. TCRdb keeps only in-frame clones here, not all; method: immunoSEQ multiplex PCR. The sample holds some 150,000 clones, just over 90% seen once. The specimen comprised peripheral blood, sampled on day 0 of AZD1222 vaccination. These receptors originate from an adult in good health.

V gene TRBV6-5 combines with J gene TRBJ1-1, with a tentative D call TRBD1 (5 bases). With 0 bases removed from V and 5 bases from J, the gap between germline ends came to 13 bases. Germline V gives CDR1 MNHEY, CDR2 SVGAGI. The CDR3 is 15 amino acids. Written as DNA, the CDR3 is TGTGCCAGCAGTTACTCGCAGGGAAGAAAAACTGAAGCTTTCTTT. Translating gives CASSYSQGRKTEAFF.

This rearrangement joins TRBV11-3 to TRBJ2-5; 8 positions match TRBD2. Germline V gene sequence: CDR1 SGHNT, CDR2 YENEEA. This CDR3 comprises 17 residues. V gave up 1 base and J gave up 0 bases; unmatched junction bases: 7. CDR3 loop: CASSLARLASYQETQYF. The CDR3 DNA sequence: TGTGCCAGCAGCTTAGCCCGACTAGCGTCGTACCAAGAGACCCAGTACTTC.

V and J are TRBV6-5 and TRBJ2-4, with D possibly matching TRBD2 (7 bases). CDR1 is MNHEY, CDR2 SVGAGI, per germline. The CDR3 extends over 14 amino acids. V lost 8 bases and J 6 bases, leaving 17 bases between the germline ends. For the CDR3, the DNA is TGTGCCAGCGAGGACGGGGGCGGGGGAAACATTCAGTACTTC. Translated, it gives CASEDGGGGNIQYF.

J is TRBJ1-2 and V is TRBV5-3; D gene ambiguous. TRBV5-3 is an open reading frame whose function is uncertain. The length of the CDR3 is 15 residues. Trimming removed 4 bases at V and 1 base at J, with 14 bases between. The CDR3 DNA reads as TGTGCCAGAAGCCAGACGGGGTTTCTTAACTATGGCTACACCTTC. Translation gives CARSQTGFLNYGYTF.

This clone was observed a single time. The chain recombines TRBV27 with TRBJ1-1; a possible D gene is TRBD1 (6 bases). The germline V gene has CDR1 MNHEY and CDR2 SMNVEV (reference sequence). Trimming shortened V by 3 bases and J by 6 bases, and 17 bases separated the two germline ends. The CDR3 contains 15 residues. CDR3 amino acids: CASSFEAGAYSEAFF. In DNA form, the CDR3 reads TGTGCCAGCAGTTTCGAGGCAGGGGCATACTCTGAAGCTTTCTTT.

This chain links TRBV6-6 with TRBJ1-6, with TRBD1 identical over 10 bases. Germline V CDR1 and CDR2: MNHNY, SVGAGI (reference sequence). V gave up 4 bases and J gave up 11 bases; unmatched junction bases: 5. The CDR3 contains 14 residues. CDR3 bases: TGTGCCAGCAGTTTTGGGGACAGGGGAACACCCCTCCACTTT. This encodes CASSFGDRGTPLHF.

For this clone: The junction shows a germline mismatch at one end, possibly a read error. V and J are TRBV28 and TRBJ1-5, with a tentative D call TRBD1 (5 bases). The CDR3 loop spans 15 amino acids. Germline-derived CDR1 and CDR2 are MDHEN and SYDVKM. The CDR3 sequence is CASTLWGVPNQPQHF. The CDR3 nucleotides read TGTGCCAGCACTTTATGGGGGGTCCCCAATCAGCCCCAGCATTTT.

This sequence joins TRBV7-9 and TRBJ1-1; the D is unclear. Germline assignment: CDR1 SEHNR and CDR2 FQNEAQ (reference sequence). The CDR3 spans 13 residues. The V end lost 7 bases, the J end lost 5 bases, and 14 bases lay between the germline ends. DNA for the CDR3: TGTGCCAGCAACCTTCCGGTCGGAACTGAAGCTTTCTTT. Translated: CASNLPVGTEAFF.

The chain couples TRBV24-1 to TRBJ1-2, with D perhaps matching TRBD1 (5 bases). Per the germline V gene, CDR1 is KGHDR and CDR2 is SFDVKD. V lost 2 bases to trimming and J lost 14 bases, with 20 bases between them. The CDR3 is made up of 14 amino acids. The DNA of the CDR3 is TGTGCCACCAGTGATTCTAGAATCGGGGGACCCTTTACCTTC. This gives the protein CATSDSRIGGPFTF.

The rearrangement uses TRBV27 and TRBJ1-2, with D possibly being TRBD1 (5 bases). The germline gives CDR1 MNHEY, CDR2 SMNVEV (reference sequence). This CDR3 has 13 amino acids. Trimming pared 4 bases from V and 4 bases from J, leaving 10 bases between. The CDR3: CASSSSGRYGYTF. CDR3 bases: TGTGCCAGCAGTTCGTCAGGGCGCTATGGCTACACCTTC.

V usage is TRBV10-3 and J usage is TRBJ1-2; no clear D. V lost 0 bases, J lost 8 bases, and 22 bases lay in between. Germline lookup yields CDR1 ENHRY and CDR2 SYGVKD. The CDR3 is 17 residues long. In nucleotides, the CDR3 is TGTGCCATCAGTGAGTCCGCGCTGAGCGGGAGTGAGGCCGGCTACACCTTC. Translated: CAISESALSGSEAGYTF.

The chain joins TRBV19 to TRBJ1-2, with a weak D call TRBD1 (5 bases). Per the germline V gene, CDR1 is LNHDA and CDR2 is SQIVND (reference sequence). Trimming took off 3 bases at V and 4 bases at J, with 12 bases between the two ends. The CDR3 consists of 14 residues. The CDR3 region is CASSIVGTSYGYTF. DNA for the CDR3: TGTGCCAGTAGTATCGTAGGGACGAGCTATGGCTACACCTTC.

This clone was counted a single time. This sequence joins TRBV6-5 and TRBJ1-6; perhaps TRBD1 as D (5 bases). CDR3 length: 15 residues. Germline CDR1 MNHEY, CDR2 SVGAGI. The V end was cut by 2 bases, the J end by 9 bases, with 14 bases between. The CDR3 coding sequence is TGTGCCAGCAGTTACGCAGGGTTTTTGGGTTCACCCCTCCACTTT. Its protein product is CASSYAGFLGSPLHF.

In regard to this clone: The sample holds other DNA sequences that translate to the same CDR3. The rearrangement uses TRBV27 and TRBJ1-1; D is ambiguous. Trimming pared 3 bases from V and 1 base from J, leaving 6 bases between. The CDR3 has 13 residues. Germline V gene lookup returns CDR1 MNHEY and CDR2 SMNVEV (reference sequence). CDR3 in DNA: TGTGCCAGCAGTTTGGGCGGGAACACTGAAGCTTTCTTT. Protein: CASSLGGNTEAFF.

This rearrangement joins TRBV2 to TRBJ1-6, with D unresolved. The ends were cut back, 6 bases at V and 7 bases at J, with 10 bases in the middle. The CDR3 has 13 amino acids. In germline, CDR1 is SNHLY, CDR2 FYNNEI. This CDR3 reads CASRERENSPLHF. CDR3 DNA sequence: TGTGCCAGCAGGGAAAGGGAAAATTCACCCCTCCACTTT.

The CDR3 DNA follows: TGTGCCAGCAGCGAACCGCAGGGCCAATATAATTCACCCCTCCACTTT. Encoded protein: CASSEPQGQYNSPLHF. V gene TRBV9 combines with J gene TRBJ1-6, with TRBD1 as a possible D gene (5 bases). Trimming took off 3 bases at V and 4 bases at J, with 14 bases between the two ends. CDR3 length equals 16 residues. Per germline, CDR1 SGDLS and CDR2 YYNGEE.

This clone was detected only once. The chain couples TRBV3-1 (or the pseudogene TRBV3-2) to TRBJ2-7, with 9 bases that match TRBD1. The CDR3 sequence is 17 residues long. Germline CDR1 LGHDT, CDR2 YNNKEL (reference sequence). The V gene end was trimmed by 5 bases and the J gene end by 2 bases; junction bases not matched to a gene: 13. This CDR3 is CASSGSGEDRGAYEQYF. CDR3 DNA: TGTGCCAGCAGCGGAAGTGGTGAGGACAGGGGCGCCTACGAGCAGTACTTC.

The chain combines TRBV19 with TRBJ2-7; D is possibly TRBD1 or TRBD2 (7 bases each). CDR3 size: 15 residues. Germline lookup yields CDR1 LNHDA and CDR2 SQIVND (reference sequence). V lost 3 bases and J lost 2, with 14 bases in between. The CDR3 DNA reads as TGTGCCAGTAGTATCGGGCAGGGGGGGGCCTACGAGCAGTACTTC. Translation: CASSIGQGGAYEQYF.